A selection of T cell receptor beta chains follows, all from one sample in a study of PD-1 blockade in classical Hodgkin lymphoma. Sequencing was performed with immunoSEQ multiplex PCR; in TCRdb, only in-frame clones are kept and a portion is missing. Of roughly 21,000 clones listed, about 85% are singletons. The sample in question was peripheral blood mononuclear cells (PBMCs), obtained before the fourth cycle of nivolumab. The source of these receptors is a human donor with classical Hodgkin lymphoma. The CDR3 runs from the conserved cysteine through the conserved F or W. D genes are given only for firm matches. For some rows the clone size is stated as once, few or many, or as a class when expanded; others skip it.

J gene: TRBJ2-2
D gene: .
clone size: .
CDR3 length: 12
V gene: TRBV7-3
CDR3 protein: CASSVQPGELFF
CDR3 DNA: TGTGCCAGCAGCGTCCAACCCGGGGAGCTGTTTTTT

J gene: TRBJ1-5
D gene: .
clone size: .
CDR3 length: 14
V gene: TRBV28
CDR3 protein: CASSLTGSNQPQHF
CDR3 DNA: TGTGCCAGCAGTTTAACCGGGAGCAATCAGCCCCAGCATTTT

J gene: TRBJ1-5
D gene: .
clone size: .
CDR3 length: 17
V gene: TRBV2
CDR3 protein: CASSEFPPGGADQPQHF
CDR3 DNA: TGTGCCAGCAGTGAATTCCCCCCGGGGGGCGCGGATCAGCCCCAGCATTTT

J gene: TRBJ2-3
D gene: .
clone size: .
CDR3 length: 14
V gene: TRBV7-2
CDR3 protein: CASSFNRGADTQYF
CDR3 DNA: TGTGCCAGCAGCTTTAATCGGGGTGCAGATACGCAGTATTTT

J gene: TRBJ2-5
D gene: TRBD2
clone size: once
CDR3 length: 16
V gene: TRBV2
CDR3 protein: CASGSATSGDQETQYF
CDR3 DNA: TGTGCCAGCGGAAGTGCAACTAGCGGGGATCAAGAGACCCAGTACTTC

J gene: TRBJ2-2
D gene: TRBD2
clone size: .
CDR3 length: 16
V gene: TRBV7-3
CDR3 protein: CASSSPGLANTGELFF
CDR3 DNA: TGTGCCAGCAGCTCGCCGGGACTAGCGAACACCGGGGAGCTGTTTTTT

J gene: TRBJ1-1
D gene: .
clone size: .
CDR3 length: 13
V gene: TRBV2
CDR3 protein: CASRIGGRTEAFF
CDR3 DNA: TGTGCCAGCAGGATCGGGGGGCGGACTGAAGCTTTCTTT

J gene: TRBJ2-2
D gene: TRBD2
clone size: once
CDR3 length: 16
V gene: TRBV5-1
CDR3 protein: CASSPGLAGRLGELFF
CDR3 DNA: TGCGCCAGCAGCCCGGGACTAGCGGGTCGCCTTGGGGAGCTGTTTTTT

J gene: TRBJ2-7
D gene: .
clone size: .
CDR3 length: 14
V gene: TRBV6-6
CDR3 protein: CASSYDLEHYEQYF
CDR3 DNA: TGTGCCAGCAGTTACGACCTGGAACACTACGAGCAGTACTTC

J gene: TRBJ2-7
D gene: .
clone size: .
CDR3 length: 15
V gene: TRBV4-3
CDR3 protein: CASSQEFSGFYEQYF
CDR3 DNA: TGCGCCAGCAGCCAAGAATTCTCGGGGTTCTACGAGCAGTACTTC

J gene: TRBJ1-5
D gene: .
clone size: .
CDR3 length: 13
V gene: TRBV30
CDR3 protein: CAWRDSNNQPQHF
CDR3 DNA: TGTGCCTGGAGGGACAGTAACAATCAGCCCCAGCATTTT

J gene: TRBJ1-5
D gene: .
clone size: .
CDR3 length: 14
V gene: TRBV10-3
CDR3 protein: CAISTAISNQPQHF
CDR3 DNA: TGTGCCATCAGCACAGCGATTAGCAATCAGCCCCAGCATTTT

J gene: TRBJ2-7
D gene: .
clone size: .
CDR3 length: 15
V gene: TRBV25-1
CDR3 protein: CASSELGQGLYEQYF
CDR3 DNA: TGTGCCAGCAGTGAATTAGGTCAGGGCCTCTACGAGCAGTACTTC

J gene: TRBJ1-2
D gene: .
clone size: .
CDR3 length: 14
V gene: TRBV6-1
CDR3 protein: CASKEYLSNYGYTF
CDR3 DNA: TGTGCCAGCAAAGAATACCTTTCTAACTATGGCTACACCTTC

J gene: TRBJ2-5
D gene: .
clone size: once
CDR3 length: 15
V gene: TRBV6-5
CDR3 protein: CASSYGGQRQETQYF
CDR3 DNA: TGTGCCAGCAGTTACGGAGGCCAACGACAAGAGACCCAGTACTTC

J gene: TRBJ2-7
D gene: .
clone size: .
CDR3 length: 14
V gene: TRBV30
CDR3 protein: CAWSVSGLWGEQYF
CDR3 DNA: TGTGCCTGGAGTGTATCTGGGCTCTGGGGCGAGCAGTACTTC

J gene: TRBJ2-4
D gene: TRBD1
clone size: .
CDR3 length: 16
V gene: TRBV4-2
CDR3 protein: CASSQEAGTAKNIQYF
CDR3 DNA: TGTGCCAGCAGCCAAGAGGCCGGGACAGCTAAAAACATTCAGTACTTC

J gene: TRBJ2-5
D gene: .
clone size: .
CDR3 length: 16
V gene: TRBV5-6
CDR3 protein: CASSLVGGPITETQYF
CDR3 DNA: TGTGCCAGCAGCTTGGTTGGGGGCCCGATCACGGAGACCCAGTACTTC

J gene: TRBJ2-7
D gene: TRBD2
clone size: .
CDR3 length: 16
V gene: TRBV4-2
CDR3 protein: CASSQATSGEAYEQYF
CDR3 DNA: TGTGCCAGCAGCCAAGCGACTAGCGGGGAGGCCTACGAGCAGTACTTC

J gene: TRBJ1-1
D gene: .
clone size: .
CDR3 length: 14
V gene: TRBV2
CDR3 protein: CASSVQGGNTEAFF
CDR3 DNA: TGTGCCAGCAGTGTTCAGGGCGGGAACACTGAAGCTTTCTTT